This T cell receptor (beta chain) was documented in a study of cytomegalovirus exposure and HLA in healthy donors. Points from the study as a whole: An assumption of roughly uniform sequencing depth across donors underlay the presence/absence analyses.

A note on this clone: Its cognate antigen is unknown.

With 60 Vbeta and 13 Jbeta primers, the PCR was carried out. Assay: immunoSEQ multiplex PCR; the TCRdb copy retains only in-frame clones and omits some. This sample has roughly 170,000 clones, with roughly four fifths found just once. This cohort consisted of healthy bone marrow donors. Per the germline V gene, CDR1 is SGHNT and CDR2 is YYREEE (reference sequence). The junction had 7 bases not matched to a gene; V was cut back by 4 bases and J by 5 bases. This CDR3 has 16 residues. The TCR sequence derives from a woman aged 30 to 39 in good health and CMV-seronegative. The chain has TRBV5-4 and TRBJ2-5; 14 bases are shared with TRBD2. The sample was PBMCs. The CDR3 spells CASSRLAGGRRETQYF. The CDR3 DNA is TGTGCCAGCAGCCGACTAGCGGGGGGGCGGCGGGAGACCCAGTACTTC.